The rows below give T cell receptor beta chains drawn from one sample of a study of blood T cell repertoires in COVID-19. This table comes from immunoSEQ multiplex PCR, and its TCRdb copy is limited to in-frame clones, with some not included. Of approximately 210,000 clones detected, approximately 83% appear once; the ten largest clones hold about 3.2%. The sequenced material came from PBMCs or T cells enriched from blood (not recorded which). These receptors were collected from a woman between 55 and 75 years old who had recovered from COVID-19. The CDR3 runs from the conserved cysteine through the conserved F or W. Fields, in order: CDR3 protein, J gene, D gene, V gene. A D gene is named only where the DNA matches it firmly.

CDR3: CASRGAGLDEQFF; J: TRBJ2-1; D: NA; V: TRBV18
CDR3: CASSLGEVTDTQYF; J: TRBJ2-3; D: NA; V: TRBV11-3
CDR3: CASSSGQKLSYTF; J: TRBJ1-2; D: TRBD1; V: TRBV6-5
CDR3: CASSNGQVSEAFF; J: TRBJ1-1; D: TRBD1; V: TRBV7-2
CDR3: CASSLAGGHTGELFF; J: TRBJ2-2; D: TRBD2; V: TRBV9
CDR3: CATSRDRGWGTSDSDTQYF; J: TRBJ2-3; D: TRBD2; V: TRBV15
CDR3: CASSQGQGSTDTQYF; J: TRBJ2-3; D: NA; V: TRBV4-1
CDR3: CASSIRGFSYGYTF; J: TRBJ1-2; D: NA; V: TRBV2
CDR3: CASSLIQGAQPQHF; J: TRBJ1-5; D: NA; V: TRBV4-1
CDR3: CASTTSRGGETQYF; J: TRBJ2-5; D: NA; V: TRBV5-1
CDR3: CASSIYRGQRETQYF; J: TRBJ2-5; D: TRBD1; V: TRBV19
CDR3: CASSYSRTASNQPQHF; J: TRBJ1-5; D: NA; V: TRBV6-6
CDR3: CASSLGGGGDTQYF; J: TRBJ2-3; D: TRBD2; V: TRBV27
CDR3: CASSPDRSYEQYF; J: TRBJ2-7; D: NA; V: TRBV5-4
CDR3: CASSPAQGNNQPQHF; J: TRBJ1-5; D: TRBD1; V: TRBV18
CDR3: CASSPSVTNGYTF; J: TRBJ1-2; D: NA; V: TRBV18
CDR3: CASSQGVAGHTYNEQFF; J: TRBJ2-1; D: NA; V: TRBV4-3
CDR3: CASRPGLAVSSSYNEQFF; J: TRBJ2-1; D: TRBD2; V: TRBV5-4
CDR3: CASSSRQALSTEAFF; J: TRBJ1-1; D: NA; V: TRBV6-5
CDR3: CASSAQLSGNTIYF; J: TRBJ1-3; D: NA; V: TRBV19
CDR3: CASSRYRGTYNEQFF; J: TRBJ2-1; D: TRBD1; V: TRBV14
CDR3: CASSLVLGDTDTQYF; J: TRBJ2-3; D: NA; V: TRBV7-9
CDR3: CASSFWRTDTQYF; J: TRBJ2-3; D: NA; V: TRBV5-5
CDR3: CASSYSRGRGNTEAFF; J: TRBJ1-1; D: NA; V: TRBV6-5
CDR3: CASSYSKTSEGYEQYF; J: TRBJ2-7; D: NA; V: TRBV6-5
CDR3: CASSFRGIGELFF; J: TRBJ2-2; D: NA; V: TRBV12-3/TRBV12-4
CDR3: CASSLRQDEQYF; J: TRBJ2-7; D: NA; V: TRBV18